This T cell receptor beta chain comes out of a study of control samples from healthy donors and cancer patients. V lost 3 bases to trimming and J lost 4 bases; unmatched junction nucleotides: 5. CDR1 and CDR2 (germline): KGHSH, LQKENI. The CDR3 is 16 amino acids. Clones were read by immunoSEQ multiplex PCR, and TCRdb kept only the in-frame ones, dropping some. The sample contains 65,000 to 80,000 clones, roughly 90% of which appear only once. The sequencing sample was made of PBMCs. J is TRBJ2-6 and V is TRBV18, with 8 bases fitting TRBD1. The source of this sequence is a woman aged 55-69 years with head and neck cancer. CDR3 DNA sequence: TGTGCCAGCTCACCCGGACAGGGAGCGGGGGCCAACGTCCTGACTTTC. Translated: CASSPGQGAGANVLTF.